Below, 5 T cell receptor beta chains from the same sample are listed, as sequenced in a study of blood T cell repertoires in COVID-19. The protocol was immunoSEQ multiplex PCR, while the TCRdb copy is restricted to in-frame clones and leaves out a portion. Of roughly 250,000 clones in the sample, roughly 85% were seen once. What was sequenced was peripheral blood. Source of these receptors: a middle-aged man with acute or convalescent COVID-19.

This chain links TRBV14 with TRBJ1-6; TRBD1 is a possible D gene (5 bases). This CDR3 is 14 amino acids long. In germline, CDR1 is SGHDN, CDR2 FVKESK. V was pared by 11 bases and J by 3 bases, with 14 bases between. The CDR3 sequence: CALCGGNYNSPLHF. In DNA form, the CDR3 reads TGTGCCTTATGCGGGGGGAACTATAATTCACCCCTCCACTTT.

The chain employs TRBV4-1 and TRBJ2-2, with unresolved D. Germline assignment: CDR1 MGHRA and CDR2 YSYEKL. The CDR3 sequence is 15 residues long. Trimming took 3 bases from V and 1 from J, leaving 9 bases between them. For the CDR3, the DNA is TGCGCCAGCAGCCAGAACACAGTGAACACCGGGGAGCTGTTTTTT. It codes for CASSQNTVNTGELFF.

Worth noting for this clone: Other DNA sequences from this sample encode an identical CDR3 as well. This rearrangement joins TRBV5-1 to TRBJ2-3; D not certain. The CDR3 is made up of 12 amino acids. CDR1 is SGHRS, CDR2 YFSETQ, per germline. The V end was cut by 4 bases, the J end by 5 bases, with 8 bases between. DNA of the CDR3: TGCGCCAGCAGCCTACCAGGAGATACGCAGTATTTT. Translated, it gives CASSLPGDTQYF.

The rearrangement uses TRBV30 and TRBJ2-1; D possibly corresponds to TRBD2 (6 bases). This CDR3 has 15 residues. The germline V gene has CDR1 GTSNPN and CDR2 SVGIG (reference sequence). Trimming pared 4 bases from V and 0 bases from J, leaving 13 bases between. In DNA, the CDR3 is TGTGCCTGGACCAACGGAGCGGGCTCCTACAATGAGCAGTTCTTC. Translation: CAWTNGAGSYNEQFF. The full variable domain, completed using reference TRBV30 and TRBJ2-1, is SQTIHQWPATLVQPVGSPLSLECTVEGTSNPNLYWYRQAAGRGLQLLFYSVGIGQISSEVPQNLSASRPQDRQFILSSKKLLLSDSGFYLCAWTNGAGSYNEQFFGPGTRLTVL.

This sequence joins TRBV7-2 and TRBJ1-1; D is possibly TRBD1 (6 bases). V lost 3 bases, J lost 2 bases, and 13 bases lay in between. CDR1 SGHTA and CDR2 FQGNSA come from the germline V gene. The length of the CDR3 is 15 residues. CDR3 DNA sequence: TGTGCCAGCAGCTTGGCTCAGACAGGAAACACTGAAGCTTTCTTT. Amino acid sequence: CASSLAQTGNTEAFF.